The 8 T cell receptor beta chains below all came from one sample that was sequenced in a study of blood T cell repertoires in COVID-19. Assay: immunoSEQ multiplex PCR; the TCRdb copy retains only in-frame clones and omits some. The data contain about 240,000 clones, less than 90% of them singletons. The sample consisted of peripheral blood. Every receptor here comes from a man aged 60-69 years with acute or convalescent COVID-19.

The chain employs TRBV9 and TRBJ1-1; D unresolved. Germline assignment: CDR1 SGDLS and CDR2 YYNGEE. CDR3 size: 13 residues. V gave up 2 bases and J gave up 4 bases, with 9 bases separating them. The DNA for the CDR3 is TGTGCCAGCAGCGTGAGGGTTTTCACTGAAGCTTTCTTT. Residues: CASSVRVFTEAFF.

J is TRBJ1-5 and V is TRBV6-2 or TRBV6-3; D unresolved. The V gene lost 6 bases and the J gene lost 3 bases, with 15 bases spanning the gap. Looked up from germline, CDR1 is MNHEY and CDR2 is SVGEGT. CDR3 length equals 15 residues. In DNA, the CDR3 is TGTGCCAGCAGCGACATTGGAGGGTCCAATCAGCCCCAGCATTTT. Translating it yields CASSDIGGSNQPQHF.

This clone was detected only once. The CDR3 reads CASSVGAETEAFF. The CDR3 DNA sequence: TGTGCCAGCAGCGTCGGAGCGGAAACTGAAGCTTTCTTT. The chain is built from TRBV9 and TRBJ1-1; D is undetermined. V was pared by 2 bases and J by 5 bases, with 10 bases between. Germline V gene data show CDR1 as SGDLS and CDR2 as YYNGEE. The CDR3 is 13 amino acids. Drawing the rest from reference TRBV9 and TRBJ1-1, the complete variable domain is DSGVTQTPKHLITATGQRVTLRCSPRSGDLSVYWYQQSLDQGLQFLIQYYNGEERAKGNILERFSAQQFPDLHSELNLSSLELGDSALYFCASSVGAETEAFFGQGTRLTVV.

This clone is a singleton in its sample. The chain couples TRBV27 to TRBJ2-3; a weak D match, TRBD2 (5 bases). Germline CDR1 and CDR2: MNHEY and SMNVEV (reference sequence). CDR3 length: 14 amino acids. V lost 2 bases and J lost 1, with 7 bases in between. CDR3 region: CASSLAEGTDTQYF. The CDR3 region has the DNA TGTGCCAGCAGTTTAGCGGAGGGCACAGATACGCAGTATTTT.

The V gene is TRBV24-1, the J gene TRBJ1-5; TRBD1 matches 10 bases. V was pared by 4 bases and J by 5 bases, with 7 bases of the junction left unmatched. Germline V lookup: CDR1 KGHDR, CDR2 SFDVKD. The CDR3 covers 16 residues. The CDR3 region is CATSEQGQGIDQPQHF. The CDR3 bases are TGTGCCACCAGTGAACAGGGACAGGGGATCGATCAGCCCCAGCATTTT.

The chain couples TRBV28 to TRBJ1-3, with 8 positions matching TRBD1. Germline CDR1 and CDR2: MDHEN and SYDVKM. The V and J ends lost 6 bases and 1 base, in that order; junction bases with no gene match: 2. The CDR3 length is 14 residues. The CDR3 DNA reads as TGTGCCAGCAGGGGGGACAGGTCTGGAAACACCATATATTTT. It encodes CASRGDRSGNTIYF.

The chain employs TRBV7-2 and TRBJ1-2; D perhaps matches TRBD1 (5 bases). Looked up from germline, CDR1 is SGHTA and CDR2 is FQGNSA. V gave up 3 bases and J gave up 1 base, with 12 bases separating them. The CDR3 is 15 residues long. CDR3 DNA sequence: TGTGCCAGCAGCTTCCGGGCAGGGCTTAACTATGGCTACACCTTC. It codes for CASSFRAGLNYGYTF. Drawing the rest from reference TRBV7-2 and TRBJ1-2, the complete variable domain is GAGVSQSPSNKVTEKGKDVELRCDPISGHTALYWYRQSLGQGLEFLIYFQGNSAPDKSGLPSDRFSAERTGGSVSTLTIQRTQQEDSAVYLCASSFRAGLNYGYTFGSGTRLTVV.

The CDR3 DNA follows: TGTGCCAGCAGCTTAGGGGGGGTAGGGGTGATGGACGAGCAGTACTTC. Translated: CASSLGGVGVMDEQYF. V is TRBV7-2 and J is TRBJ2-7; TRBD2 might be the D (6 bases). This CDR3 is built from 16 residues. Germline CDR1 is SGHTA and CDR2 is FQGNSA. V shed 1 base and J shed 5 bases, with 18 bases lying between them. The full variable domain, completed using reference TRBV7-2 and TRBJ2-7, is GAGVSQSPSNKVTEKGKDVELRCDPISGHTALYWYRQSLGQGLEFLIYFQGNSAPDKSGLPSDRFSAERTGGSVSTLTIQRTQQEDSAVYLCASSLGGVGVMDEQYFGPGTRLTVT.